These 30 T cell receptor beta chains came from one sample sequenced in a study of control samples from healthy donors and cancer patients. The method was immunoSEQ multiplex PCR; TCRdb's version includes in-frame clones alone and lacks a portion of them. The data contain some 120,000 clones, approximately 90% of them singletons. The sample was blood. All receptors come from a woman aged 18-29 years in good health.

This chain's CDR3 is CASSPGGAGNTEAFF. CDR3 in DNA: TGTGCCAGCTCACCGGGGGGCGCGGGGAACACTGAAGCTTTCTTT. This sequence joins TRBV18 and TRBJ1-1; a possible D gene is TRBD1 (6 bases). Germline V gene sequence: CDR1 KGHSH, CDR2 LQKENI. The CDR3 sequence is 15 residues long. V shed 3 bases and J shed 1 base, with 12 bases lying between them. Drawing the rest from reference TRBV18 and TRBJ1-1, the complete variable domain is NAGVMQNPRHLVRRRGQEARLRCSPMKGHSHVYWYRQLPEEGLKFMVYLQKENIIDESGMPKERFSAEFPKEGPSILRIQQVVRGDSAAYFCASSPGGAGNTEAFFGQGTRLTVV.

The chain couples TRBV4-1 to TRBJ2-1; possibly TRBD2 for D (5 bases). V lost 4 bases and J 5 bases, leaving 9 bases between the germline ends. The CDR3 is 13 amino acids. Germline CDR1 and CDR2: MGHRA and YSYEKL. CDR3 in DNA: TGCGCCAGCAGCCCACTAGTGGACAATGAGCAGTTCTTC. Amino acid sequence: CASSPLVDNEQFF.

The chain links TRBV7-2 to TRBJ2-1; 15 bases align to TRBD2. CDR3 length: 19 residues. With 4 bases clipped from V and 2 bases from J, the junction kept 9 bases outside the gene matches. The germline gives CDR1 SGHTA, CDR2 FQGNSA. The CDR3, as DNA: TGTGCCAGCAGCTCACCGGGACTAGCGGGGGGACCACCCTACAATGAGCAGTTCTTC. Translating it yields CASSSPGLAGGPPYNEQFF.

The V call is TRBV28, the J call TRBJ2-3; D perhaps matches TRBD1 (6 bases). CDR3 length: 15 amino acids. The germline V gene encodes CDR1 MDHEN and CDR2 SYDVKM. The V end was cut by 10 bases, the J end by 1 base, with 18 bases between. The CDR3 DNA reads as TGTGCCACCGGCTCTATACAGGGCGGCACAGATACGCAGTATTTT. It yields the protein CATGSIQGGTDTQYF.

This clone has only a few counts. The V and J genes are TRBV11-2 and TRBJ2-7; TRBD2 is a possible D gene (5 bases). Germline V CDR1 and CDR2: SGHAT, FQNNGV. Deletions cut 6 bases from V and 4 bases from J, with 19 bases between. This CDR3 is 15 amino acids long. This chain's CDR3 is CASRSGAGYQYEQYF. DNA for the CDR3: TGTGCCAGCAGGTCCGGCGCGGGTTACCAATACGAGCAGTACTTC. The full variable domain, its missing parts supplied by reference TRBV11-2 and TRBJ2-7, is EAGVAQSPRYKIIEKRQSVAFWCNPISGHATLYWYQQILGQGPKLLIQFQNNGVVDDSQLPKDRFSAERLKGVDSTLKIQPAKLEDSAVYLCASRSGAGYQYEQYFGPGTRLTVT.

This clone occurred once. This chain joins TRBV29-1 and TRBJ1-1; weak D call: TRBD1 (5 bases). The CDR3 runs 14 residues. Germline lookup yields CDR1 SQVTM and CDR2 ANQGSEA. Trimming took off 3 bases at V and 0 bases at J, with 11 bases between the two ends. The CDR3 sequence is CSVDPPTVNTEAFF. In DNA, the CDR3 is TGCAGCGTTGATCCACCGACAGTGAACACTGAAGCTTTCTTT. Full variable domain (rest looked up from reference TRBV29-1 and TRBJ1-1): SAVISQKPSRDICQRGTSLTIQCQVDSQVTMMFWYRQQPGQSLTLIATANQGSEATYESGFVIDKFPISRPNLTFSTLTVSNMSPEDSSIYLCSVDPPTVNTEAFFGQGTRLTVV.

The CDR3 region has the DNA TGTGCCAGCGTCGTCTCAGCAGGGGCAGACTATGGCTACACCTTC. This sequence encodes CASVVSAGADYGYTF. V gene TRBV6-5 combines with J gene TRBJ1-2; D possibly corresponds to TRBD1 (6 bases). Trimming cost V 8 bases and J 3 bases, with 19 bases left between them. The CDR3 runs to 15 residues. In germline, CDR1 is MNHEY, CDR2 SVGAGI.

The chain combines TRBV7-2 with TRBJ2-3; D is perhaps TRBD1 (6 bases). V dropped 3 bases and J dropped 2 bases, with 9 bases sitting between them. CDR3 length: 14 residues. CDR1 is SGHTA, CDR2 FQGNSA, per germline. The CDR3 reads CASSLGAFTDTQYF. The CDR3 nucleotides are TGTGCCAGCAGCTTGGGGGCGTTCACAGATACGCAGTATTTT.

CDR3 nucleotides: TGTGCTAGTGGTTTAAAGCTAGCGGGGGATTACTCCTACAATGAGCAGTTCTTC. This sequence encodes CASGLKLAGDYSYNEQFF. The V gene is TRBV12-5, the J gene TRBJ2-1, with 10 bases lining up with TRBD2. This CDR3 has 18 residues. Trimming took 3 bases from V and 0 from J; bases not matched to a gene: 8. The germline V gene encodes CDR1 LGHNT and CDR2 FRNRAP.

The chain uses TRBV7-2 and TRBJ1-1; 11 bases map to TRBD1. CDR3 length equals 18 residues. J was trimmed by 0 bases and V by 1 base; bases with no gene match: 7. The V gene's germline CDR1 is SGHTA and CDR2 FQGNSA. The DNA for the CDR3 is TGTGCCAGCAGCTTAGTTCCGGACAGGGGGCTCATGAACACTGAAGCTTTCTTT. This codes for CASSLVPDRGLMNTEAFF.

The CDR3 DNA reads as TGTGCCAGCAGAGAATCCTCGGGGGGCACCGGGGAGCTGTTTTTT. Translated: CASRESSGGTGELFF. The chain combines TRBV9 with TRBJ2-2, with TRBD2 identical over 7 bases. CDR1 is SGDLS, CDR2 YYNGEE, per germline. CDR3 length: 15 amino acids. V shed 5 bases, J shed 4 bases, and the junction held 8 bases outside the gene matches.

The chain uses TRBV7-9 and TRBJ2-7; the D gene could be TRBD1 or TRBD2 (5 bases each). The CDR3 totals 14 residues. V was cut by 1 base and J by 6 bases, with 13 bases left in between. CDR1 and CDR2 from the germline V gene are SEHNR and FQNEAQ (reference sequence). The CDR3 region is CASSLVGTAPEQYF. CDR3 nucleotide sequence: TGTGCCAGCAGCTTAGTGGGGACCGCACCCGAGCAGTACTTC.

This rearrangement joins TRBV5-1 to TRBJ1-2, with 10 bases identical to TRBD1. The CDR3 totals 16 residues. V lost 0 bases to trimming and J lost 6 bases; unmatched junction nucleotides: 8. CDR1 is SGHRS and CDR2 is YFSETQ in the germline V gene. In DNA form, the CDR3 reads TGCGCCAGCAGCTTGGCAATGGGACAGGGGAAGGATGGCTACACCTTC. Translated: CASSLAMGQGKDGYTF.

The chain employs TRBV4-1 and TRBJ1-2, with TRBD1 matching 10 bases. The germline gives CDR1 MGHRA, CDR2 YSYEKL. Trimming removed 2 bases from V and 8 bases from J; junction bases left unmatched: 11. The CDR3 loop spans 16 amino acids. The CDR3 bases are TGCGCCAGCAGCCAAATTGGGAAGGACAGGGGGGGCGGCTACACCTTC. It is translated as CASSQIGKDRGGGYTF.

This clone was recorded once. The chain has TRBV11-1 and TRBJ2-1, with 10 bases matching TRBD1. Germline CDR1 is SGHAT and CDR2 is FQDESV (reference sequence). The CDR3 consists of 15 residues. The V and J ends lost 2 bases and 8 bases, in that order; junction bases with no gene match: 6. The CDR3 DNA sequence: TGTGCCAGCAGCTTATCCTCGACAGGGGGCTATGAGCAGTTCTTC. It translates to CASSLSSTGGYEQFF.

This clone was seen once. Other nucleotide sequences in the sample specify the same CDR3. CDR3 bases: TGTGCCACCAGTGTCGGCGCGAACACCGGGGAGCTGTTTTTT. Encoded protein: CATSVGANTGELFF. The chain has TRBV24-1 and TRBJ2-2; D remains ambiguous. CDR3 length: 14 amino acids. The V end was cut by 5 bases, the J end by 0 bases, with 6 bases between. Germline V lookup: CDR1 KGHDR, CDR2 SFDVKD.

CDR3 region: CASSGQGKGSPGYTF. DNA of the CDR3: TGTGCCAGCAGTGGACAGGGCAAAGGATCTCCTGGCTACACCTTC. This chain links TRBV6-6 with TRBJ1-2; 8 bases map to TRBD1. The CDR3 runs 15 residues. The J segment lost 7 bases and the V segment lost 5 bases, leaving 12 bases of the junction unmatched. Germline values: CDR1 MNHNY, CDR2 SVGAGI (reference sequence).

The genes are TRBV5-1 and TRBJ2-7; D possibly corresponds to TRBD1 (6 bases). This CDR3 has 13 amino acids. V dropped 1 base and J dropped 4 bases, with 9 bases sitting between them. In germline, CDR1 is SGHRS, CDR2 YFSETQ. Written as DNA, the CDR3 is TGCGCCAGCAGCTTGACAGGGCAGTACGAGCAGTACTTC. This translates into CASSLTGQYEQYF.

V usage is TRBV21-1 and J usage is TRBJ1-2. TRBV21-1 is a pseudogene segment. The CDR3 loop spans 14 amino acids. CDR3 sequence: CARKGGVGGYGYTF. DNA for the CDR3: TGTGCCAGAAAAGGAGGGGTAGGAGGATATGGCTACACCTTC.

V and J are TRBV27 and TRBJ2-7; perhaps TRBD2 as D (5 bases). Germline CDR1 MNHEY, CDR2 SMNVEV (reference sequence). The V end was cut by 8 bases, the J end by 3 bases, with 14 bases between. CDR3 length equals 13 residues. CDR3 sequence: CASARTPVYEQYF. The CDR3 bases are TGTGCCAGCGCGCGGACTCCCGTCTACGAGCAGTACTTC.

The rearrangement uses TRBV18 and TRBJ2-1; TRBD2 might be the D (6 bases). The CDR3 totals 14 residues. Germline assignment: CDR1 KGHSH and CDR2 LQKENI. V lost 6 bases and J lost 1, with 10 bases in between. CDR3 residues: CASSSGRSYNEQFF. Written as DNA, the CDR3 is TGTGCCAGCTCCTCAGGGAGGTCCTACAATGAGCAGTTCTTC.

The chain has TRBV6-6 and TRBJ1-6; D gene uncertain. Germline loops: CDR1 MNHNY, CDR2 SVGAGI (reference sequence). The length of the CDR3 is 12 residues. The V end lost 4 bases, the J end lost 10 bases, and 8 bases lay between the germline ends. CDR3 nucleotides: TGTGCCAGCAGTTTACAGCGATCACCCCTCCACTTT. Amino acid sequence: CASSLQRSPLHF.

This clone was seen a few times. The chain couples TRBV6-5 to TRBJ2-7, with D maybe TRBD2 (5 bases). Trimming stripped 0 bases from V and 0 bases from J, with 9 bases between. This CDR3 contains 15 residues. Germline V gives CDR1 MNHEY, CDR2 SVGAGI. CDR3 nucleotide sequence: TGTGCCAGCAGTTACTCGGGAGTCAGCTCCTACGAGCAGTACTTC. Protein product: CASSYSGVSSYEQYF.

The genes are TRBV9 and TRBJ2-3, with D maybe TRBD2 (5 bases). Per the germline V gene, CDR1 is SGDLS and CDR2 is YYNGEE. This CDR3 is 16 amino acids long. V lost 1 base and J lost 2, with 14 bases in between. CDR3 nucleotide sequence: TGTGCCAGCAGCGTATGGGAGCACAGCTCCACAGATACGCAGTATTTT. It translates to CASSVWEHSSTDTQYF. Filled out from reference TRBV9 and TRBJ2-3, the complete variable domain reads DSGVTQTPKHLITATGQRVTLRCSPRSGDLSVYWYQQSLDQGLQFLIQYYNGEERAKGNILERFSAQQFPDLHSELNLSSLELGDSALYFCASSVWEHSSTDTQYFGPGTRLTVL.

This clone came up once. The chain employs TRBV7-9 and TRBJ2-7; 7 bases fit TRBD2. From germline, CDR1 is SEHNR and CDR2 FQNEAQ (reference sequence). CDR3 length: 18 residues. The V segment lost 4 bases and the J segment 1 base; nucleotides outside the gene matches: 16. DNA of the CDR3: TGTGCCAGCAGCTCCCCCACAGACGGGGGGAGCGGGTCCTACGAGCAGTACTTC. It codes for CASSSPTDGGSGSYEQYF. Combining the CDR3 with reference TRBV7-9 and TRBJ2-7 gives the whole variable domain DTGVSQNPRHKITKRGQNVTFRCDPISEHNRLYWYRQTLGQGPEFLTYFQNEAQLEKSRLLSDRFSAERPKGSFSTLEIQRTEQGDSAMYLCASSSPTDGGSGSYEQYFGPGTRLTVT.

The CDR3 DNA follows: TGTGCCAGCAGCCAATTGATTAGCGGGGATAGCACAGATACGCAGTATTTT. Amino acid sequence: CASSQLISGDSTDTQYF. V gene TRBV4-2 combines with J gene TRBJ2-3; 8 bases map to TRBD2. The trim removed 2 bases at V and 0 bases at J, leaving 7 bases unmatched. Germline CDR1 and CDR2: LGHNA and YNFKEQ. This CDR3 is 17 amino acids long.

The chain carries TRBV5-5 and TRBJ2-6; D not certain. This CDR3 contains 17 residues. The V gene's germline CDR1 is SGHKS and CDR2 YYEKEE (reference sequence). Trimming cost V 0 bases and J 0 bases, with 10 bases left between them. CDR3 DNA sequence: TGTGCCAGCAGCTTGGGATCCTCAGGCTCTGGGGCCAACGTCCTGACTTTC. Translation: CASSLGSSGSGANVLTF.

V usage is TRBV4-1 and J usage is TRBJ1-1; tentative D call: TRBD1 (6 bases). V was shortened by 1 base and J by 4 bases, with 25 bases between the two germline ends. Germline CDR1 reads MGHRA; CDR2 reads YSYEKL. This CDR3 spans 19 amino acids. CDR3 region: CASSQGVVGGHLLRTEAFF. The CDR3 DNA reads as TGCGCCAGCAGCCAAGGTGTAGTGGGGGGACACTTACTACGCACTGAAGCTTTCTTT.

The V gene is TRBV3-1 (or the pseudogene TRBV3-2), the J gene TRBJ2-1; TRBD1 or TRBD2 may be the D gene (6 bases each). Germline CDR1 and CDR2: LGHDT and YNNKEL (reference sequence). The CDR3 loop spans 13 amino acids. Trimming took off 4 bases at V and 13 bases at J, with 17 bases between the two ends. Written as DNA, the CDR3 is TGTGCCAGCAGCCTGAATCCCCGGGGGCCCCAGTTCTTC. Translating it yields CASSLNPRGPQFF.

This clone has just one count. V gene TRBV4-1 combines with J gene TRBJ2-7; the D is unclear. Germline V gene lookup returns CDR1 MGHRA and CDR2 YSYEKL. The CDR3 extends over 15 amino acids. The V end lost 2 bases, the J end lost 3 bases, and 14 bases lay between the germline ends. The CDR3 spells CASSQSLTALYEQYF. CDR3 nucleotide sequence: TGCGCCAGCAGCCAATCCCTAACTGCTCTCTACGAGCAGTACTTC.